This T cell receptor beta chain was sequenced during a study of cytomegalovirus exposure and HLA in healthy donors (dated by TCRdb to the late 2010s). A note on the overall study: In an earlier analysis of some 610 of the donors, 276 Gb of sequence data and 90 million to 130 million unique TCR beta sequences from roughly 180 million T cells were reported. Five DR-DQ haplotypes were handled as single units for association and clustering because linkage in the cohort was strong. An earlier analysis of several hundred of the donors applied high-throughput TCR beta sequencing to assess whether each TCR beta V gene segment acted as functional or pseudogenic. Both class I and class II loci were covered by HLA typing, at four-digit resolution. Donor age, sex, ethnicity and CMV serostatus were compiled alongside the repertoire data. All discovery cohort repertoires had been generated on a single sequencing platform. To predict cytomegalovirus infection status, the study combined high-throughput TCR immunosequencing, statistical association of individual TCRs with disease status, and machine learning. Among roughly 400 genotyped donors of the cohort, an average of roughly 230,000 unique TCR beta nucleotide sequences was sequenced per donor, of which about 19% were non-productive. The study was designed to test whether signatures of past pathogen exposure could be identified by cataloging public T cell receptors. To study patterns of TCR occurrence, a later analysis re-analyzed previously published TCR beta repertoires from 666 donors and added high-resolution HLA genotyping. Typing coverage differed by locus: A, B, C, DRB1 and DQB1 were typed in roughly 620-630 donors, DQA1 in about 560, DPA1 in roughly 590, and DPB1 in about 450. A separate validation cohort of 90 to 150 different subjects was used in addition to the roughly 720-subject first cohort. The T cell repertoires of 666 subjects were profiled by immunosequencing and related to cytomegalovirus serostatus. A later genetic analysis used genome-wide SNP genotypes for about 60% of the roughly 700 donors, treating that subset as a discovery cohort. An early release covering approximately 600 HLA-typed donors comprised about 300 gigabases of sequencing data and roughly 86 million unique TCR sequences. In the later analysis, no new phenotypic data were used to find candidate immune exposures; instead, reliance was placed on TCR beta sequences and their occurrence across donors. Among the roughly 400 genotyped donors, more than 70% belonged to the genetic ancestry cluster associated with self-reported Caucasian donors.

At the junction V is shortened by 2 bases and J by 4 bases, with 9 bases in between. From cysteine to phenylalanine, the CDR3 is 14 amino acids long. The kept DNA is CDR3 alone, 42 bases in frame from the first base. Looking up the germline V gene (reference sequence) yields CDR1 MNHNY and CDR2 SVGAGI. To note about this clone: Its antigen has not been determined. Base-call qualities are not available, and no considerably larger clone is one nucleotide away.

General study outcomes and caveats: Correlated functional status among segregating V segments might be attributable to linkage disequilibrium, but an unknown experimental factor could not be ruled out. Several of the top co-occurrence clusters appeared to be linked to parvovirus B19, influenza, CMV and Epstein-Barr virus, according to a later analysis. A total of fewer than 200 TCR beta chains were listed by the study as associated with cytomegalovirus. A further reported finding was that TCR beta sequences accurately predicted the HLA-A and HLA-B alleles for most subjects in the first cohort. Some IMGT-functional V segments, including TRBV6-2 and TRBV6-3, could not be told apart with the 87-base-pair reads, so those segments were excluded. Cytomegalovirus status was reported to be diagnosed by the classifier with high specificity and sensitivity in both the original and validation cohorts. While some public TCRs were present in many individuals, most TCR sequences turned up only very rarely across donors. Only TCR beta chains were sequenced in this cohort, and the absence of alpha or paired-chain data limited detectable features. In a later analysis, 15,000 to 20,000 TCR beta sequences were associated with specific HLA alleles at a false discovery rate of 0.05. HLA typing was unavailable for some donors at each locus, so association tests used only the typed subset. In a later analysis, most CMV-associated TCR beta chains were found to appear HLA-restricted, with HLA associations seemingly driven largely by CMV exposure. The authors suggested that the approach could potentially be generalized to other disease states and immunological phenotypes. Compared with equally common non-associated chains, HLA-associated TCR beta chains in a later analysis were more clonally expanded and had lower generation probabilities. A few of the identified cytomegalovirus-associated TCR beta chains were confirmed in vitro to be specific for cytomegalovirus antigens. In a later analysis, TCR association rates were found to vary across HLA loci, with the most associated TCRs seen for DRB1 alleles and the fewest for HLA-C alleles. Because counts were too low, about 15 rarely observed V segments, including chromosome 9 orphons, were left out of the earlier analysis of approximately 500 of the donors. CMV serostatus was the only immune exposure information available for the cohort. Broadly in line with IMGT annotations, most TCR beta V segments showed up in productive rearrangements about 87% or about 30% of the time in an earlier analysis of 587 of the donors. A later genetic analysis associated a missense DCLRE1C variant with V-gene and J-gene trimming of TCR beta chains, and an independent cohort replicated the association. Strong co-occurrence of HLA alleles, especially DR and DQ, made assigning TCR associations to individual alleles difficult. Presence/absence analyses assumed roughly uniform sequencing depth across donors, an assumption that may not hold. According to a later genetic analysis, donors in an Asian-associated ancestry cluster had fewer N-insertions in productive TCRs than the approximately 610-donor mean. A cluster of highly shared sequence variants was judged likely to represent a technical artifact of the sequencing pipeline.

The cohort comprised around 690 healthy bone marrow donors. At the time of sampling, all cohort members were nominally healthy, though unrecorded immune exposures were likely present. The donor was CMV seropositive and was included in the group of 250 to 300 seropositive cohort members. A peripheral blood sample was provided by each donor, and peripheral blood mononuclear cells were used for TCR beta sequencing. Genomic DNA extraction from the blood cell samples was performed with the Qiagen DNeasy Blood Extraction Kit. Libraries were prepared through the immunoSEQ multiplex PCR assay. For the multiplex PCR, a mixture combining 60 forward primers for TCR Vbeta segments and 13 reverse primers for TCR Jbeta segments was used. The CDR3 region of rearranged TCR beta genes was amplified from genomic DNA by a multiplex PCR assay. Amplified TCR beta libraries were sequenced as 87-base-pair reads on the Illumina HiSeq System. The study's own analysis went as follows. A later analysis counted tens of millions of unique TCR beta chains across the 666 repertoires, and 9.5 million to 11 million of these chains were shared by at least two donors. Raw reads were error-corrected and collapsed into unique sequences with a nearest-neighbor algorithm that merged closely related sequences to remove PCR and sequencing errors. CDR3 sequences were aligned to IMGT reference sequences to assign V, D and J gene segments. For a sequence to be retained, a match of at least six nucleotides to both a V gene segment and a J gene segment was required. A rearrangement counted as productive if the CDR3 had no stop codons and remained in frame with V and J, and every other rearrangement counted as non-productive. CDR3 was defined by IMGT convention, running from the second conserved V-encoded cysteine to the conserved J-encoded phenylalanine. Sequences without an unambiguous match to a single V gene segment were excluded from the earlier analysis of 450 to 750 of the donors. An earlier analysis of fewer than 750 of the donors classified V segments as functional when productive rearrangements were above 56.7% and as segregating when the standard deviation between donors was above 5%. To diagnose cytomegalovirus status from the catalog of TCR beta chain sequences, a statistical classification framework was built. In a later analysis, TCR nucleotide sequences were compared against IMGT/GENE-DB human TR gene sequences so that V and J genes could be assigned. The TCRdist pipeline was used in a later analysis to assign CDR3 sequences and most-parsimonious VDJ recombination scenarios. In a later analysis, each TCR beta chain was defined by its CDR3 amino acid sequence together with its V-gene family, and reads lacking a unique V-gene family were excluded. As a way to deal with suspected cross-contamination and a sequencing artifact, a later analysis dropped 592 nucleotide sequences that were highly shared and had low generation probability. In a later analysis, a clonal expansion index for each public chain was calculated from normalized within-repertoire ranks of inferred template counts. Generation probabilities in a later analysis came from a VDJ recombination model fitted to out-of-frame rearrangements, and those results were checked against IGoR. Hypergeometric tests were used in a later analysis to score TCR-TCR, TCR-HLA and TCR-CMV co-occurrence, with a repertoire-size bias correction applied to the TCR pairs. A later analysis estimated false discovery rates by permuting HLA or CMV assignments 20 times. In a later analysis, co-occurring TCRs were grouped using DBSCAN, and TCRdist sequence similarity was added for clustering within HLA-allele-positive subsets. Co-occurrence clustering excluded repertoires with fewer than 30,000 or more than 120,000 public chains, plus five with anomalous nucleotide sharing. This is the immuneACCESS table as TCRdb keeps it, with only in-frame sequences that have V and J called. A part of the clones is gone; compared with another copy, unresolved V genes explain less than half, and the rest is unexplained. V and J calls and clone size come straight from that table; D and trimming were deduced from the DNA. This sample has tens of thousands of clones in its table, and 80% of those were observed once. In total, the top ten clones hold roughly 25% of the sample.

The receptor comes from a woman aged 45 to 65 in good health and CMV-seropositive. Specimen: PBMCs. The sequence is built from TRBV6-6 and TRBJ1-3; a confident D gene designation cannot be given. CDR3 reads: CASSYPERGNTIYF. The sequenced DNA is TGTGCCAGCAGTTACCCGGAGCGCGGAAACACCATATATTTT.